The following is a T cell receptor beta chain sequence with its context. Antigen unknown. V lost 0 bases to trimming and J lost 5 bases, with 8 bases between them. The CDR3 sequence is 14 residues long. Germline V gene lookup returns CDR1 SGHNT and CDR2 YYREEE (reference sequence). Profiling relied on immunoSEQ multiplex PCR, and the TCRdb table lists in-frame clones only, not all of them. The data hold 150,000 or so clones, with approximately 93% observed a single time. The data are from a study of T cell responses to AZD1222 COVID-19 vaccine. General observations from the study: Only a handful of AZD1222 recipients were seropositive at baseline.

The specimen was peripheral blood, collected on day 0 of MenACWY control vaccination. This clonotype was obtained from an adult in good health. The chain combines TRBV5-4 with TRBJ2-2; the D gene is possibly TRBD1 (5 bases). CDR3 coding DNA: TGTGCCAGCAGCTTGGGGGCAGGGACCGGGGAGCTGTTTTTT. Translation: CASSLGAGTGELFF.